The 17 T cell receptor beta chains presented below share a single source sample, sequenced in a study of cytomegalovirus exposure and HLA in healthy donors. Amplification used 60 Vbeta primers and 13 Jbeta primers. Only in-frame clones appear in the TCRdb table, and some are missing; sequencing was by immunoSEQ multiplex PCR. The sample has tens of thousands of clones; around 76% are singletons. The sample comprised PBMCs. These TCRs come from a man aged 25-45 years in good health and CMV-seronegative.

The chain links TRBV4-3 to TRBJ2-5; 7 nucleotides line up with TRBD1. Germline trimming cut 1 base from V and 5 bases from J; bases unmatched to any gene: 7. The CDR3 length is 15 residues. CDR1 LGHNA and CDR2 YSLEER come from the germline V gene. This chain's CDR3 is CASSQGFRGLETQYF. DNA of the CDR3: TGCGCCAGCAGCCAAGGGTTTAGGGGGCTGGAGACCCAGTACTTC.

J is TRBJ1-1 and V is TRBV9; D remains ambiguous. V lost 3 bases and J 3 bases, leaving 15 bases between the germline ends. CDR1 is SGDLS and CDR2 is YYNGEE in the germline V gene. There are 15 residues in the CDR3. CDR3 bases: TGTGCCAGCAGCGCCTTTGGCAGCGGACACACTGAAGCTTTCTTT. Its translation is CASSAFGSGHTEAFF.

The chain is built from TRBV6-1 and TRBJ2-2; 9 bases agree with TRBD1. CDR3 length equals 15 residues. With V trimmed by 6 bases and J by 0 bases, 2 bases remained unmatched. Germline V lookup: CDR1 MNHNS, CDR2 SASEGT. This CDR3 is CASRRTGANTGELFF. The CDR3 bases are TGTGCCAGCAGGAGGACAGGGGCGAACACCGGGGAGCTGTTTTTT.

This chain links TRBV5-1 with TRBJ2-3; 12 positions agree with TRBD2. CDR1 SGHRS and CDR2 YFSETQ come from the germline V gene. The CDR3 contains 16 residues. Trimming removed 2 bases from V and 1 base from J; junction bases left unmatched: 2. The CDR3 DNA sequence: TGCGCCAGCAGCTTAGGGACTAGCGGGCGCACAGATACGCAGTATTTT. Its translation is CASSLGTSGRTDTQYF.

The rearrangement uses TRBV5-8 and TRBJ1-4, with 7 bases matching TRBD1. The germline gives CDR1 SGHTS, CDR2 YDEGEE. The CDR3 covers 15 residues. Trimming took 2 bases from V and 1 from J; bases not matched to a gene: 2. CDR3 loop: CASSFYRGTNEKLFF. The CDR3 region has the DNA TGTGCCAGCAGCTTTTACAGGGGAACTAATGAAAAACTGTTTTTT.

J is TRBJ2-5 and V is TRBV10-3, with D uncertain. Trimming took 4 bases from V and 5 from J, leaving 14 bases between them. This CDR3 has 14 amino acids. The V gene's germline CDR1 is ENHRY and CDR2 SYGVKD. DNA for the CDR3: TGTGCCATCAGTGCAGGTCCCGGTTTGGAGACCCAGTACTTC. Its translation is CAISAGPGLETQYF.

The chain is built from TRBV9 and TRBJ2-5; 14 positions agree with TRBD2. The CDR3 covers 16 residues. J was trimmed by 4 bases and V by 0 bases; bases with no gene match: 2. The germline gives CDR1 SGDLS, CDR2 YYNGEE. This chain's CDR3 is CASSVGLAGGGETQYF. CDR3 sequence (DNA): TGTGCCAGCAGCGTAGGACTAGCGGGGGGGGGAGAGACCCAGTACTTC.

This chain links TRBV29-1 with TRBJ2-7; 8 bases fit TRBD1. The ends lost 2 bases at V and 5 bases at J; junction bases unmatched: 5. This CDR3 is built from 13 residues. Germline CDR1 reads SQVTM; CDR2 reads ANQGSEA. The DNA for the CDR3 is TGCAGCGTTGAAACAGGGGGATGGGACGAGCAGTACTTC. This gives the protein CSVETGGWDEQYF.

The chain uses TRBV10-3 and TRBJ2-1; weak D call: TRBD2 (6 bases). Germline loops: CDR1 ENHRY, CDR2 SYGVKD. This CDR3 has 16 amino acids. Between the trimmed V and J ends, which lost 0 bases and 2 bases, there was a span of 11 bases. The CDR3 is CAISESAGTTYNEQFF. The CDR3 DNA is TGTGCCATCAGTGAGTCGGCGGGAACCACCTACAATGAGCAGTTCTTC.

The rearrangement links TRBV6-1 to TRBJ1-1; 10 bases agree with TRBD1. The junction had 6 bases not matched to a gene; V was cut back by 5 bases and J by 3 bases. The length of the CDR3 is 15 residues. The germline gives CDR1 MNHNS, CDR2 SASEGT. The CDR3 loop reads CASSSGDRGHTEAFF. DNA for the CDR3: TGTGCCAGCAGTTCGGGGGACAGGGGACACACTGAAGCTTTCTTT.

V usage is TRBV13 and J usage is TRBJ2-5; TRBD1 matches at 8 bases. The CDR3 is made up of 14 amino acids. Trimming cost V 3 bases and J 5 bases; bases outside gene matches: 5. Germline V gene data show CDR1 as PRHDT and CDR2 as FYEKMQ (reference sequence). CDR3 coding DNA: TGTGCCAGCAGCTTCCGGACAGGGATGGAGACCCAGTACTTC. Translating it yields CASSFRTGMETQYF.

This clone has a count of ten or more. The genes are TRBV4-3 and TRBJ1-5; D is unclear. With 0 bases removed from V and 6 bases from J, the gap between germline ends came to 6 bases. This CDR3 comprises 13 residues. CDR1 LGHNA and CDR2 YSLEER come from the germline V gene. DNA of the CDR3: TGCGCCAGCAGCCAAGATGTAGCTCAGCCCCAGCATTTT. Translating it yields CASSQDVAQPQHF.

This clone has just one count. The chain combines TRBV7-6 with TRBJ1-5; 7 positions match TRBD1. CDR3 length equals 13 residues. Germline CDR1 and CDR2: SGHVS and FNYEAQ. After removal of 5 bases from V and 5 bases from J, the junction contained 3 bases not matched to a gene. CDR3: CASSQTGYQPQHF. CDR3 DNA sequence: TGTGCCAGCAGCCAGACAGGGTATCAGCCCCAGCATTTT.

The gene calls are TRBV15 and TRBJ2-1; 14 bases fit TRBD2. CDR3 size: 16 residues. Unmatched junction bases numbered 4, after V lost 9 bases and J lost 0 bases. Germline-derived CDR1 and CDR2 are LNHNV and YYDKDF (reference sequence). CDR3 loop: CATLTSGRASYNEQFF. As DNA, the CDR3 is TGTGCCACGTTGACTAGCGGGAGGGCCTCCTACAATGAGCAGTTCTTC. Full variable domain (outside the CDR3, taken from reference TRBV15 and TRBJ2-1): DAMVIQNPRYQVTQFGKPVTLSCSQTLNHNVMYWYQQKSSQAPKLLFHYYDKDFNNEADTPDNFQSRRPNTSFCFLDIRSPGLGDTAMYLCATLTSGRASYNEQFFGPGTRLTVL.

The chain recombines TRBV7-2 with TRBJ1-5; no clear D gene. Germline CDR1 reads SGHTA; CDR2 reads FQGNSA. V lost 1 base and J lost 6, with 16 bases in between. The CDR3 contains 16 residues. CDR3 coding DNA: TGTGCCAGCAGCTTAGGGATAGGGAGTTACGGTCAGCCCCAGCATTTT. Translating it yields CASSLGIGSYGQPQHF.

DNA of the CDR3: TGTGCCAGCAGCTTAGGGGACAGGGGGCTTGGGGAAAAACTGTTTTTT. This translates into CASSLGDRGLGEKLFF. The chain is built from TRBV7-8 and TRBJ1-4; 12 nucleotides align to TRBD1. Germline V gene data show CDR1 as SGHVS and CDR2 as FQNEAQ. V lost 1 base, J lost 8 bases, and 5 bases stayed unmatched. This CDR3 contains 16 residues.

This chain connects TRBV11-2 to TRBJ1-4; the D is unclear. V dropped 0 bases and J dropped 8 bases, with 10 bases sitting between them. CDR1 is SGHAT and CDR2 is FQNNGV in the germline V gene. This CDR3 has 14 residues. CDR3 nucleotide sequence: TGTGCCAGCAGCTTAGATCAGTCGACAGAAAAACTGTTTTTT. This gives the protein CASSLDQSTEKLFF.